The rows below give T cell receptor beta chains drawn from one sample of a study of blood T cell repertoires in COVID-19. Some clones are missing from TCRdb's copy, which holds only in-frame ones; the method was immunoSEQ multiplex PCR. The sample has around 250,000 clones, approximately 89% seen once. The specimen sequenced was peripheral blood. These TCRs come from a woman in her forties who had recovered from COVID-19. CDR3s include the opening cysteine and the closing phenylalanine or tryptophan. A D gene is named only where the DNA matches it firmly. Only some rows state a clone size, as once, few, many or a class for expanded clones.

>TRBJ1-2|TRBD1|TRBV4-1|NA
TGCGCCAGCAGCCAAGATCCCTTTTCTGGACAGGGGCCGCGAGGCTACACCTTC
CASSQDPFSGQGPRGYTF
>TRBJ1-4|TRBD1|TRBV2|NA
TGTGCCAGCAGCGGGACAGGGGGAGCGGAAAAACTGTTTTTT
CASSGTGGAEKLFF
>TRBJ2-3|NA|TRBV2|NA
TGTGCCAGCAGTGAAGGCGTTACGCAGTATTTT
CASSEGVTQYF
>TRBJ2-5|TRBD1|TRBV18|NA
TGTGCCAGCTCACCACGTCAGGGGGTGGGCGAGACCCAGTACTTC
CASSPRQGVGETQYF
>TRBJ2-3|NA|TRBV19|NA
TGTGCCGTAGGGGGAGTTTCTCAGTATTTT
CAVGGVSQYF
>TRBJ2-3|NA|TRBV9|once
TGTGCCAGCAGCGCGGGGGATACGCAGTATTTT
CASSAGDTQYF
>TRBJ1-5|NA|TRBV2|NA
TGTGCCAGCAGTGTTAATAGCAATCAGCCCCAGCATTTT
CASSVNSNQPQHF
>TRBJ2-1|TRBD2|TRBV12-5|NA
TGTGCTAGTGGTTTGGTAATAGCGGGGGGCCCGAGCTCCTACAATGAGCAGTTCTTC
CASGLVIAGGPSSYNEQFF
>TRBJ2-5|TRBD1|TRBV6-5|NA
TGTGCCAGCAGTTTCTCCGGACAGGCCGCACTGGAGTACTTC
CASSFSGQAALEYF
>TRBJ2-7|TRBD1|TRBV30|NA
TGTGCCTGGAGTGCCAGGGGGCGCCCCTACGAGCAGTACTTC
CAWSARGRPYEQYF
>TRBJ1-6|NA|TRBV3-1/TRBV3-2|once
TGTGCCAGCAGCCCTCGAGATAATTCACCCCTCCACTTT
CASSPRDNSPLHF
>TRBJ2-3|TRBD2|TRBV11-3|NA
TGTGCCAGCAGCTCTCCAGTGGGGACTAGCGGCTTCCCCCCAGATACGCAGTATTTT
CASSSPVGTSGFPPDTQYF
>TRBJ2-3|NA|TRBV9|NA
TGTGCCAGCAGCGTAGGGGGCGATGGGGCAGATACGCAGTATTTT
CASSVGGDGADTQYF
>TRBJ1-4|TRBD1|TRBV7-8|once
TGTGCCAGCAGCTTAGCTCGACAGGGGGCCGAAAAACTGTTTTTT
CASSLARQGAEKLFF
>TRBJ2-3|TRBD2|TRBV7-2|NA
TGTGCCAGCAGCCCTCCGGGACTAGCGGGGGCAGATACGCAGTATTTT
CASSPPGLAGADTQYF
>TRBJ1-2|NA|TRBV5-4|few
TGTGCCAGCAGCTCTGACCGGGAGGCCCTCTATGGCTACACCTTC
CASSSDREALYGYTF
>TRBJ1-2|TRBD1|TRBV30|NA
TGTGCCTGGAGTGCGTCGAGCCGGGACAGGGGTTCTGGTGGCTACACCTTC
CAWSASSRDRGSGGYTF
>TRBJ1-1|TRBD1|TRBV29-1|NA
TGCAGCGAACAAACAGGGGAGAACACTGAAGCTTTCTTT
CSEQTGENTEAFF
>TRBJ2-2|NA|TRBV7-6|once
TGTGCCAGCGCAAGAGGGCTAGTCACCGGGGAGCTGTTTTTT
CASARGLVTGELFF
>TRBJ2-3|TRBD2|TRBV5-8|NA
TGTGCCAGCAGCTTACCTAGCGGTTCTAGCACAGATACGCAGTATTTT
CASSLPSGSSTDTQYF
>TRBJ2-3|NA|TRBV3-1/TRBV3-2|NA
TGTGCCAGCAGCCCCCAGGGGGATACGCAGTATTTT
CASSPQGDTQYF
>TRBJ2-2|NA|TRBV11-3|NA
TGTGCCAGCAGCTCGCAGGGTAATTTGGCCGGGGAGCTGTTTTTT
CASSSQGNLAGELFF
>TRBJ1-2|NA|TRBV18|NA
TGTGCCAGCTCACCACGGAGCCAACCGCGCGGCTACACCTTC
CASSPRSQPRGYTF
>TRBJ2-5|TRBD2|TRBV28|NA
TGTGCCAGCAGACGACCGGGGGGGATACAAGAGACCCAGTACTTC
CASRRPGGIQETQYF
>TRBJ1-2|NA|TRBV28|NA
TGTGCCAGCAGCGGACTAGAGGGGAATGGCTACACCTTC
CASSGLEGNGYTF
>TRBJ2-2|TRBD2|TRBV10-3|NA
TGTGCCATCAGTGGACTAGCGGGAGAGACCGGGGAGCTGTTTTTT
CAISGLAGETGELFF
>TRBJ1-1|NA|TRBV3-1/TRBV3-2|NA
TGTGCCAGCAGCCCCTCTATCGTATTGCACACTGAAGCTTTCTTT
CASSPSIVLHTEAFF
>TRBJ1-4|NA|TRBV18|NA
TGTGCCAGCTCACAGGGGATAGGAGAAAAACTGTTTTTT
CASSQGIGEKLFF
>TRBJ1-1|NA|TRBV10-1|NA
TGCGCCAGCAGTTTCCCAGGCTCCACTGAAGCTTTCTTT
CASSFPGSTEAFF
>TRBJ1-5|NA|TRBV15|NA
TGTGCCACCAGCGAGGGAAATAGCAATCAGCCCCAGCATTTT
CATSEGNSNQPQHF
>TRBJ2-5|NA|TRBV6-5|NA
TGTGCCAGCAGTAGAATCTCCGGGTTCCAAGAGACCCAGTACTTC
CASSRISGFQETQYF
>TRBJ1-6|NA|TRBV7-2|NA
TGTGCCAGCAGCTTGTTTGGGCAGTCGGAATCCCTCCACTTT
CASSLFGQSESLHF
>TRBJ1-2|NA|TRBV27|once
TGTGCCAGCAGTCCCCGACACACAGGGACTAACTATGGCTACACCTTC
CASSPRHTGTNYGYTF
>TRBJ1-2|NA|TRBV5-1|few
TGCGCCAGCAGAAAGGAGGTAAGACTTGACCTTAACTATGGCTACACCTTC
CASRKEVRLDLNYGYTF
>TRBJ1-1|TRBD1|TRBV6-2/TRBV6-3|few
TGTGCCAGCAGCTTAGGGGACAGGGGAGAAGCTTTCTTT
CASSLGDRGEAFF
>TRBJ2-1|TRBD2|TRBV9|NA
TGTGCCAGCAGCGTAGGACCGGGAGGGAGGAACAATGAGCAGTTCTTC
CASSVGPGGRNNEQFF
>TRBJ2-5|NA|TRBV7-2|NA
TGTGCCAGCAGCATGTCGACAGAGATCCAAGAGACCCAGTACTTC
CASSMSTEIQETQYF
>TRBJ1-6|NA|TRBV27|NA
TGTGCCAGCAAGCCTATCGAAAATAATTCACCCCTCCACTTT
CASKPIENNSPLHF
>TRBJ2-2|NA|TRBV27|NA
TGTGCCAGCAGTATGACACGCACCGGGGAGCTGTTTTTT
CASSMTRTGELFF
>TRBJ2-1|NA|TRBV10-1|once
TGCGCCAGCAGTGAGCGGGGCAATGAGCAGTTCTTC
CASSERGNEQFF
>TRBJ1-2|NA|TRBV7-9|once
TGTGCCAGCAGCTTAGGTTCCGGCTATGGCTACACCTTC
CASSLGSGYGYTF
>TRBJ1-1|NA|TRBV30|NA
TGTGCCTGGACCCGGTTAAGGGGGACGAAGAACACTGAAGCTTTCTTT
CAWTRLRGTKNTEAFF
>TRBJ2-5|TRBD2|TRBV11-1|NA
TGTGCCAGCAGCTTCTCTAGCGGGGGGCAAGAGACCCAGTACTTC
CASSFSSGGQETQYF
>TRBJ2-1|NA|TRBV6-1|NA
TGTGCCAGCAGTGAACTGCTGGCGGGGTCTTACAATGAGCAGTTCTTC
CASSELLAGSYNEQFF
>TRBJ1-2|NA|TRBV6-5|NA
TGTGCCAGCAGTTACTCGCGGACAGCCGGCGGCTACACCTTC
CASSYSRTAGGYTF
>TRBJ1-5|TRBD1|TRBV6-2/TRBV6-3|NA
TGTGCCAGCAGTAAAACTCAACCGACAGGGTGGGGCAATCAGCCCCAGCATTTT
CASSKTQPTGWGNQPQHF
>TRBJ2-7|TRBD2|TRBV28|NA
TGTGCCAGCAGTTGGGGGGGTCGCTCCTACGAGCAGTACTTC
CASSWGGRSYEQYF
>TRBJ1-3|NA|TRBV21-1|NA
TGTGCCAGCAACCGACAGGGGGATGCCATATATTTT
CASNRQGDAIYF